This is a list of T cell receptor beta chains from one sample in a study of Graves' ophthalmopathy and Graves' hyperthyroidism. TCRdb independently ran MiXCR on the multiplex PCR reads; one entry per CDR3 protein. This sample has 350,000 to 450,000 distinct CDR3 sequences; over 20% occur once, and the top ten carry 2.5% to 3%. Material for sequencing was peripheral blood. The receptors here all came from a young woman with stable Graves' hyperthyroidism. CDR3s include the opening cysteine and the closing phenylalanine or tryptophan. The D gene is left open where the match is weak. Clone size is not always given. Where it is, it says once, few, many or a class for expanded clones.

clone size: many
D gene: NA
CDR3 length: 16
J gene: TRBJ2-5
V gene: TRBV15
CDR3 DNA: TGTGCCACCAGCAGAGATCAGCCGGGGGCTGTGAAGACCCAGTACTTC
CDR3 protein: CATSRDQPGAVKTQYF

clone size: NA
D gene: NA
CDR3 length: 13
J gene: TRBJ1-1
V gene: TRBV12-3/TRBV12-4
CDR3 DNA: TGTGCCAGCAGTTTCGGCGGTTACACTGAAGCTTTCTTT
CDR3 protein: CASSFGGYTEAFF

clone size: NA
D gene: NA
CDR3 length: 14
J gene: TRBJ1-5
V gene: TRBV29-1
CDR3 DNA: TGCAGCGTTACACCAGGCGGGAACAATCAGCCCCAGCATTTT
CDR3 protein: CSVTPGGNNQPQHF

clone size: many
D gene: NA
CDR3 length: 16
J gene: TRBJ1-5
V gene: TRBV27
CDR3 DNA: TGTGCCAGCAGTTTGATCGGACCCCCTTCCAATCAGCCCCAGCATTTT
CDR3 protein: CASSLIGPPSNQPQHF

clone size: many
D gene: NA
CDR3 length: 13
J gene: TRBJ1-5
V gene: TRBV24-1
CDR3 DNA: TGTGCCACCAGTGACGGGAGCAATCAGCCCCAGCATTTT
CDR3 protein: CATSDGSNQPQHF

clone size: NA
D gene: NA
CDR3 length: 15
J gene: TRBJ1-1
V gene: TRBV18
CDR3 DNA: TGTGCCAGCTCAATCAATAGACAGGCCCCGACTGAAGCTTTCTTT
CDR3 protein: CASSINRQAPTEAFF

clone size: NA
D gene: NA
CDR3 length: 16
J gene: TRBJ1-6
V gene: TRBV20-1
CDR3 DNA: TGCAGTGCTAGTTGGGAAACCTACTCCTATAATTCACCCCTCCACTTT
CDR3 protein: CSASWETYSYNSPLHF

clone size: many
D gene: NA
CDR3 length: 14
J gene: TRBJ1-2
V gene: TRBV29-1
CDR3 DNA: TGCAGCGTTGGATCGGGGGGCGTCTTGGTGGGCTACACCTTC
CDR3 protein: CSVGSGGVLVGYTF

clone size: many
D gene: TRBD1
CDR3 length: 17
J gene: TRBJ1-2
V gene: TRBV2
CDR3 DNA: TGTGCCAGCAGTGAAGCGGTTAAGCAGGGGGCGAACTATGGCTACACCTTC
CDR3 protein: CASSEAVKQGANYGYTF

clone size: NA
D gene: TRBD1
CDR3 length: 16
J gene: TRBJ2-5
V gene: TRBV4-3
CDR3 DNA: TGCGCCAGCAGCCAAGATTTATTGGGACAGGGGGCGACCCAGTACTTC
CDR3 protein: CASSQDLLGQGATQYF

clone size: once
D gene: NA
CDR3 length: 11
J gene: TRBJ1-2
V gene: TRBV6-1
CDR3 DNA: TGTGCCAGGGGACGGGGCTATGGCTACACCTTC
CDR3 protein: CARGRGYGYTF

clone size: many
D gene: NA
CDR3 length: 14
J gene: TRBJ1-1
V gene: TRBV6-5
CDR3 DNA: TGTGCCAGCAATAGGGGCAGGGTGAACACTGAAGCTTTCTTT
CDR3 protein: CASNRGRVNTEAFF

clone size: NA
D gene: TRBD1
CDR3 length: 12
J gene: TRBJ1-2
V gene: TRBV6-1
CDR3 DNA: TGTGCCACAAAGACAGGGCCAAATGGCTACACCTTC
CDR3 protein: CATKTGPNGYTF

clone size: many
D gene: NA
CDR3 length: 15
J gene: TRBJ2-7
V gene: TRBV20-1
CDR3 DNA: TGCAGTGCTAGAGATATCCGGGACTCCCTATACGAGCAGTACTTC
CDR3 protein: CSARDIRDSLYEQYF

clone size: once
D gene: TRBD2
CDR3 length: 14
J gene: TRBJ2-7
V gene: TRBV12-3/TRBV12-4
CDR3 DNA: TGTGCCAGCAGTTTAGAGCGGGGGCCCTACGAGCAGTACTTC
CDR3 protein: CASSLERGPYEQYF

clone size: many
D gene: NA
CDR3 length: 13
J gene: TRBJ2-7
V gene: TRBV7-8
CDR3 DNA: TGTGCCAGCATAGGGACCCCTCGCTACGAGCAGTACTTC
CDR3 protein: CASIGTPRYEQYF

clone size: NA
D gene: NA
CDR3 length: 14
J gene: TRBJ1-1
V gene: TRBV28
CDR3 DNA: TGTGCCAGCGCAGTCATATCGGAGAACACTGAAGCTTTCTTT
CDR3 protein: CASAVISENTEAFF

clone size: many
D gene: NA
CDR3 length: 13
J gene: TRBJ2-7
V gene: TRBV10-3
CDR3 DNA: TGTGCCATCAGTGGGCTGGAGTTCTACGAGCAGTACTTC
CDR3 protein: CAISGLEFYEQYF

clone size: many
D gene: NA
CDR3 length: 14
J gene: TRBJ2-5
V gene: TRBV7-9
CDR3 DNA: TGTGCCAGCAGCCCATGGGGATGGGGAGAGACCCAGTACTTC
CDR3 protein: CASSPWGWGETQYF

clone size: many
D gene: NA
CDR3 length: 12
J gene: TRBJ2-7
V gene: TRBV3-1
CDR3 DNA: TGTGCCAGCAGCCCAGGGGAGGACGAGCAGTACTTC
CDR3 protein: CASSPGEDEQYF

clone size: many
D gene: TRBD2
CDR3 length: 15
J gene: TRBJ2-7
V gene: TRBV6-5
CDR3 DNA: TGTGCCAGCAGTTACCTAGCGGGAGGGCAAGTCGTTAAGTACTTC
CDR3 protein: CASSYLAGGQVVKYF

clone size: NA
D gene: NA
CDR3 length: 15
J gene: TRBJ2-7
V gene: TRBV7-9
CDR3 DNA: TGTGCCAGCAGCTTGAACGGGTTTTCCTCCTACGAGCAGTACTTC
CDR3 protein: CASSLNGFSSYEQYF

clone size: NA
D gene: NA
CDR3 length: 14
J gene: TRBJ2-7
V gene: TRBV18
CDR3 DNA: TGTGCCAGCTCACTCCCGGCACGGGCCTACGAGCAGTACTTC
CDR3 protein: CASSLPARAYEQYF

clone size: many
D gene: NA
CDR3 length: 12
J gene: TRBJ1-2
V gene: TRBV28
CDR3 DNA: TGTGCCAGCAGTTGGAGGAACTATGGCTACACCTTC
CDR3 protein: CASSWRNYGYTF

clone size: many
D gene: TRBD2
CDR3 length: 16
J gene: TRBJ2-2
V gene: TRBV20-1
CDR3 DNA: TGCAGTGCTAGAGTGGACGGGACTAGCTTGACCGGGGAGCTGTTTTTT
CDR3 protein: CSARVDGTSLTGELFF

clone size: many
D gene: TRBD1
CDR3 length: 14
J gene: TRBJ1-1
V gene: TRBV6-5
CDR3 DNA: TGTGCCAGCAGTTACAGGGGGCCGGGCACTGAAGCTTTCTTT
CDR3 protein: CASSYRGPGTEAFF

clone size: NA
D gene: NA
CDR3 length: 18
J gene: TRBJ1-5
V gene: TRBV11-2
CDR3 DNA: TGTGCCAGCAGCTTACTGGGACAAGAGGGAATCGGGCATCAGCCCCAGCATTTT
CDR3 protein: CASSLLGQEGIGHQPQHF

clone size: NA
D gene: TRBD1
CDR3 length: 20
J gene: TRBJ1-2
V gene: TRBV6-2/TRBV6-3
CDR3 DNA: TGTGCCAGCAGTTACTCCCATCTCCGACAGGGACGTAGAAGAAACTATGGCTACACCTTC
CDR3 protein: CASSYSHLRQGRRRNYGYTF

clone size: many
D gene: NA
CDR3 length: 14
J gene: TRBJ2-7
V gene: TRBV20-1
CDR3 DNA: TGCAGTGCTCGGGACCGGGACACACTCTACGAGCAGTACTTC
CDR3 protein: CSARDRDTLYEQYF

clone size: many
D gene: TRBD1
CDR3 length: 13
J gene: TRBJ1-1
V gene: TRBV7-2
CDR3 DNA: TGTGCCAGCAGCTGGGGATCAGGGGGCGAAGCTTTCTTT
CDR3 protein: CASSWGSGGEAFF

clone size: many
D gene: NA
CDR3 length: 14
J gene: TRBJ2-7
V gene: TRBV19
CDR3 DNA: TGTGCCAGTAGTATAGGGACAGTACCCTACGAGCAGTACTTC
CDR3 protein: CASSIGTVPYEQYF

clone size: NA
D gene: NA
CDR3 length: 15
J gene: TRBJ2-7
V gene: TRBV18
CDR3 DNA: TGTGCCAGCTCACCACCTTCACAGTCAGGGTACGAGCAGTACTTC
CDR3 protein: CASSPPSQSGYEQYF

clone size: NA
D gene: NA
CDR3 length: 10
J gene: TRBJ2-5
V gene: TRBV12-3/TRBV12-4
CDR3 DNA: TGTGCCCACGGGCGGGAGACCCAGTACTTC
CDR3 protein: CAHGRETQYF

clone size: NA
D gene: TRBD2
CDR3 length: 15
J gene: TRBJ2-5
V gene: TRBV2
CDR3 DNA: TGTGCCAGCAGTGACGGTAGCGGGGGGGGGGAGACCCAGTACTTC
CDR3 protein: CASSDGSGGGETQYF

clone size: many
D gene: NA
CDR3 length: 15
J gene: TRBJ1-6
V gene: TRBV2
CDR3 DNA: TGTGCCAGCACACTAACAGGATCGGCAAGATCACCCCTCCACTTT
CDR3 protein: CASTLTGSARSPLHF

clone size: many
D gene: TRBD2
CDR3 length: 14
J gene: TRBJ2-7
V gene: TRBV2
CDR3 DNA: TGTGCCAGCAGTGAAGGTTGGGGGGGCTACGAGCAGTACTTC
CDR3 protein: CASSEGWGGYEQYF

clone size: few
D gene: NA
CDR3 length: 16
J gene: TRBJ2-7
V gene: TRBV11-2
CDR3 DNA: TGTGCCAGCAGCTTAGGGGAATGGGGAGGCTCCTACGAGCAGTACTTC
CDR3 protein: CASSLGEWGGSYEQYF

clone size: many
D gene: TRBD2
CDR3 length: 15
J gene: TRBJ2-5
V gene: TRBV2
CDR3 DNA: TGTGCCAGCAGTTTTGGCGGGGGGACACAAGAGACCCAGTACTTC
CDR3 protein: CASSFGGGTQETQYF

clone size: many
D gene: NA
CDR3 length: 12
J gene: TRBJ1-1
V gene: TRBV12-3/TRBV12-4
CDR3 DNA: TGTGCCAGCGCTACGGGGGGACCTGAAGCTTTCTTT
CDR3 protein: CASATGGPEAFF

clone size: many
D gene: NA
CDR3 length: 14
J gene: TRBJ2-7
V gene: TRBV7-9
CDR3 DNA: TGTGCCAGCAGCGTTAGTGGGGGCGCATTCGAGCAGTACTTC
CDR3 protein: CASSVSGGAFEQYF

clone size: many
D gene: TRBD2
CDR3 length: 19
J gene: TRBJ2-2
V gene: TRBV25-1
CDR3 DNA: TGTGCCAGCAGTGCATCCCATCTCGTAGCGGGAGGGCCGTCCGGGGAGCTGTTTTTT
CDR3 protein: CASSASHLVAGGPSGELFF

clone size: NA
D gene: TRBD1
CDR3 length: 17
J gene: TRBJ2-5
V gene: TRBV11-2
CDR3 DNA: TGTGCCAGCAGCTTAGGGGACAGGAGAAAGTGCCAAGAGACCCAGTACTTC
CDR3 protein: CASSLGDRRKCQETQYF

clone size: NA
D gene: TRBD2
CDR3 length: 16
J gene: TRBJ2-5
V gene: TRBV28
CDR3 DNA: TGTGCCAGCAGTTTCGAGAGCGGGAACCCCCAAGAGACCCAGTACTTC
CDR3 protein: CASSFESGNPQETQYF

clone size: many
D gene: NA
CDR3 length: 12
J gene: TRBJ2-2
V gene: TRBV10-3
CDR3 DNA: TGTGCCATCAGTGCGATCACCGGGGAGCTGTTTTTT
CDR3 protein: CAISAITGELFF

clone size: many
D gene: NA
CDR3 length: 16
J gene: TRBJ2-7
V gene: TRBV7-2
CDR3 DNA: TGTGCCAGCAGCACGAAATCGGGTGCCCCCTCCTACGAGCAGTACTTC
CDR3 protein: CASSTKSGAPSYEQYF

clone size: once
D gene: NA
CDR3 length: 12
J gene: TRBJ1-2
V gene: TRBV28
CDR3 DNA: TGTGCCAGCAGATGGGGAGACTATGGCTACACCTTC
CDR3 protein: CASRWGDYGYTF

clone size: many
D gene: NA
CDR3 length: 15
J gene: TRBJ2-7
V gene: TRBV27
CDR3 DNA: TGTGCCAGCAGTTCCCGAGGTCTGACGGGATACGAGCAGTACTTC
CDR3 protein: CASSSRGLTGYEQYF

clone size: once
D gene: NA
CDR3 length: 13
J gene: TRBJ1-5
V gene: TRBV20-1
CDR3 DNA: TGCAGTGCTAGGGGGAACCACAATCAGCCCCAGCATTTT
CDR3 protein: CSARGNHNQPQHF

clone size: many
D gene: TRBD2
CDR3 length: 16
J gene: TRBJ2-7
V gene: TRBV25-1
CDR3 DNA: TGTGCCAGCAGTGCCGTCGGGCTAGCGGGCTCCTACGAGCAGTACTTC
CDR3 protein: CASSAVGLAGSYEQYF

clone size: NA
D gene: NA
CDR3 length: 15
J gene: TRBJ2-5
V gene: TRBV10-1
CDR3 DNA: TGCGCCAGCAGCCCCGGTGGGGGGTCTCGGGAGACCCAGTACTTC
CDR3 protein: CASSPGGGSRETQYF

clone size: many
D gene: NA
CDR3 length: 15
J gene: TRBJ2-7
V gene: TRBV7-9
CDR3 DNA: TGTGCCAGCAGCAAAGTCGGGGCGGCAACCTACGAGCAGTACTTC
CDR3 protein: CASSKVGAATYEQYF

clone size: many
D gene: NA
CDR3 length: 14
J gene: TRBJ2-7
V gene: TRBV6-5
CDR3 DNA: TGTGCCAGCAGTTACTCGACGGGGGTGGACGAGCAGTACTTC
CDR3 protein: CASSYSTGVDEQYF

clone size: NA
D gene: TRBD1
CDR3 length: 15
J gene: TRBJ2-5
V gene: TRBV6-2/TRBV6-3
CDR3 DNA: TGTGCCAGCAGTTATTCGGACAGGAGCCAAGAGACCCAGTACTTC
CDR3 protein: CASSYSDRSQETQYF

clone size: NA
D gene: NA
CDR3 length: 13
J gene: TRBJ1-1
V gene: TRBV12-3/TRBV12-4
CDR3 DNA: TGTGCCAGCAGGCGAACAGACTCCACTGAAGCTTTCTTT
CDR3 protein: CASRRTDSTEAFF

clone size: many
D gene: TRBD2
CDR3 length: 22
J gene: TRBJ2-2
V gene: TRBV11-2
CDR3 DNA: TGTGCCAGCAGCTTATATTTCGGAAGGGGACTAGCGGGAGGGCCCGGCACCGGGGAGCTGTTTTTT
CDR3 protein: CASSLYFGRGLAGGPGTGELFF

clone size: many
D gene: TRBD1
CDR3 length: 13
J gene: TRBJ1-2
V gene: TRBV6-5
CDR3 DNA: TGTGCCAGCAGTTTGGACAGGGGGGATGGCTACACCTTC
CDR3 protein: CASSLDRGDGYTF